This T cell receptor beta chain was retrieved from a study of T cells after yellow fever vaccination. The CDR3 totals 14 residues. Germline V lookup: CDR1 ENHRY, CDR2 SYGVKD. The V gene lost 4 bases and the J gene lost 2 bases, with 9 bases spanning the gap. One entry per CDR3 protein results from TCRdb running MiXCR on the 5' RACE reads. The top ten clones hold over 11% of a sample with just under 600,000 distinct CDR3 sequences, about 14% of them seen once. The chain is built from TRBV10-3 and TRBJ2-4; tentative D call: TRBD2 (5 bases). The TCR sequence derives from a young man who received the YFV17D yellow fever vaccine. The sequenced sample was PBMCs, obtained on the day of the yellow fever booster vaccination. CDR3: CAISGEGTKNIQYF. DNA for the CDR3: TGTGCCATCAGTGGCGAGGGCACCAAAAACATTCAGTACTTC.